These 30 T cell receptor beta chains came from one sample sequenced in a study of blood T cell repertoires in COVID-19. Some clones are missing from TCRdb's copy, which holds only in-frame ones; the method was immunoSEQ multiplex PCR. This table has tens of thousands of clones, about 72% appearing once. The sequenced material came from PBMCs or T cells enriched from blood (not recorded which). The receptors were gathered from a woman aged 50 to 60 with acute COVID-19.

This clone was counted only a few times. V usage is TRBV4-1 and J usage is TRBJ2-7, with 8 positions matching TRBD1. This CDR3 region has 15 residues. Germline CDR1 MGHRA, CDR2 YSYEKL. The ends lost 0 bases at V and 3 bases at J; junction bases unmatched: 4. The CDR3 loop reads CASSQEAGGSYEQYF. Here the CDR3 DNA reads TGCGCCAGCAGCCAAGAGGCAGGGGGCAGCTACGAGCAGTACTTC.

The count of this clone is one. The chain links TRBV7-9 to TRBJ1-1; 7 bases line up with TRBD1. Germline values: CDR1 SEHNR, CDR2 FQNEAQ (reference sequence). V lost 4 bases and J lost 4; bases outside the gene matches: 6. The CDR3 has 14 amino acids. The CDR3 coding sequence is TGTGCCAGCAGCTCAATGCAGGGGGGCACTGAAGCTTTCTTT. It yields the protein CASSSMQGGTEAFF.

The genes are TRBV7-2 and TRBJ1-2; the D gene is possibly TRBD1 (6 bases). The CDR3 is 14 amino acids. CDR1 is SGHTA, CDR2 FQGNSA, per germline. V lost 4 bases and J 3 bases, leaving 12 bases between the germline ends. The CDR3 sequence is CASSYRVSDYGYTF. The DNA for the CDR3 is TGTGCCAGCAGCTACAGGGTATCCGACTATGGCTACACCTTC.

This chain links TRBV5-1 with TRBJ1-2; D unresolved. Germline V CDR1 and CDR2: SGHRS, YFSETQ. The CDR3 is made up of 16 amino acids. Trimming cost V 2 bases and J 3 bases, with 17 bases left between them. The CDR3 is CASSLSPRSDHYGYTF. CDR3 DNA sequence: TGCGCCAGCAGCTTAAGCCCGAGGTCCGACCACTATGGCTACACCTTC.

The sample holds a few counts of this clone. V gene TRBV9 combines with J gene TRBJ2-1; 9 bases are shared with TRBD1. Germline V lookup: CDR1 SGDLS, CDR2 YYNGEE. The CDR3 sequence is 14 residues long. V was pared by 3 bases and J by 8 bases, with 6 bases of the junction left unmatched. CDR3 loop: CASSAGTGLDEQFF. The CDR3 nucleotides read TGTGCCAGCAGCGCCGGGACAGGGTTGGATGAGCAGTTCTTC.

The CDR3 DNA is TGCGCCAGCAGCTTGGATTCAGGGGGCAGTCAGCCCCAGCATTTT. This gives the protein CASSLDSGGSQPQHF. The chain is built from TRBV5-1 and TRBJ1-5; 8 bases map to TRBD1. In germline, CDR1 is SGHRS, CDR2 YFSETQ. J was trimmed by 6 bases and V by 0 bases; bases with no gene match: 5. This CDR3 is built from 15 residues.

The chain links TRBV29-1 to TRBJ2-1, with TRBD2 matching over 11 bases. CDR1 is SQVTM, CDR2 ANQGSEA, per germline. CDR3 size: 14 residues. V dropped 5 bases and J dropped 11; count of bases not matched to a gene: 11. CDR3 in amino acids: CSVTVGGTSGKQFF. CDR3 DNA: TGCAGCGTTACAGTCGGAGGGACTAGCGGTAAGCAGTTCTTC.

V and J are TRBV11-3 and TRBJ1-6; D gene ambiguous. This CDR3 is 13 amino acids long. The germline CDR1 and CDR2 sequences are SGHNT and YENEEA. V shed 4 bases and J shed 7 bases, with 8 bases lying between them. This chain's CDR3 is CASSWGDNSPLHF. DNA of the CDR3: TGTGCCAGCAGCTGGGGAGACAATTCACCCCTCCACTTT. Filled out from reference TRBV11-3 and TRBJ1-6, the complete variable domain reads EAGVVQSPRYKIIEKKQPVAFWCNPISGHNTLYWYLQNLGQGPELLIRYENEEAVDDSQLPKDRFSAERLKGVDSTLKIQPAELGDSAVYLCASSWGDNSPLHFGNGTRLTVT.

The chain employs TRBV2 and TRBJ1-1; the match to TRBD1 covers 8 bases. In germline, CDR1 is SNHLY, CDR2 FYNNEI. The V gene end was trimmed by 4 bases and the J gene end by 2 bases; junction bases not matched to a gene: 6. The CDR3 contains 15 residues. The DNA of the CDR3 is TGTGCCAGCAGTGGCACAGGGGGGGCAAACACTGAAGCTTTCTTT. It encodes CASSGTGGANTEAFF.

This chain joins TRBV4-1 and TRBJ1-2; TRBD1 might be the D (5 bases). Trimming shortened V by 4 bases and J by 3 bases, and 12 bases separated the two germline ends. Germline V CDR1 and CDR2: MGHRA, YSYEKL. The CDR3 is 14 amino acids. The CDR3 DNA sequence: TGCGCCAGCAGCCCCGGGTGGGGGGACTATGGCTACACCTTC. Protein: CASSPGWGDYGYTF.

The V gene is TRBV9, the J gene TRBJ1-2, with a tentative D call TRBD1 (5 bases). The CDR3 has 14 amino acids. Germline loops: CDR1 SGDLS, CDR2 YYNGEE. V lost 3 bases, J lost 8 bases, and 17 bases lay in between. The CDR3 sequence: CASSARIQVPGYTF. DNA for the CDR3: TGTGCCAGCAGCGCCAGAATACAGGTTCCCGGCTACACCTTC.

This clone has only a few counts. This chain connects TRBV4-1 to TRBJ1-2; D unclear. This CDR3 is built from 15 residues. Germline CDR1 and CDR2: MGHRA and YSYEKL. V lost 0 bases and J 6 bases, leaving 14 bases between the germline ends. DNA of the CDR3: TGCGCCAGCAGCCAAGACGCTTCGGGATTCGATGGCTACACCTTC. Protein product: CASSQDASGFDGYTF.

This clone was found once. The chain employs TRBV5-1 and TRBJ1-1, with D possibly being TRBD1 (6 bases). Germline CDR1 is SGHRS and CDR2 is YFSETQ. V shed 6 bases and J shed 4 bases, with 16 bases lying between them. The length of the CDR3 is 14 residues. CDR3 sequence: CASTPGGRGTEAFF. Here the CDR3 DNA reads TGCGCCAGCACCCCGGGGGGGCGCGGCACTGAAGCTTTCTTT. Looking up the rest from reference TRBV5-1 and TRBJ1-1 gives the full variable domain: KAGVTQTPRYLIKTRGQQVTLSCSPISGHRSVSWYQQTPGQGLQFLFEYFSETQRNKGNFPGRFSGRQFSNSRSEMNVSTLELGDSALYLCASTPGGRGTEAFFGQGTRLTVV.

V is TRBV25-1 and J is TRBJ2-3; TRBD2 aligns across 8 bases. Per germline, CDR1 MGHDK and CDR2 SYGVNS. The V gene end was trimmed by 2 bases and the J gene end by 4 bases; junction bases not matched to a gene: 5. The CDR3 extends over 15 amino acids. The chain's CDR3 is CASSEAGGNADTQYF. The CDR3 nucleotides read TGTGCCAGCAGTGAAGCGGGGGGTAACGCAGATACGCAGTATTTT.

J is TRBJ2-3 and V is TRBV3-1 (or the pseudogene TRBV3-2); 14 bases map to TRBD2. J lost 4 bases, V lost 4 bases, and 7 bases had no gene match. CDR3 length: 17 amino acids. Germline V lookup: CDR1 LGHDT, CDR2 YNNKEL (reference sequence). The CDR3 loop is CASSPGVTSGGADTQYF. As DNA, the CDR3 is TGTGCCAGCAGCCCTGGGGTGACTAGCGGGGGGGCAGATACGCAGTATTTT.

The gene calls are TRBV20-1 and TRBJ1-1, with 9 positions matching TRBD1. The length of the CDR3 is 16 residues. J lost 4 bases, V lost 3 bases, and 12 bases had no gene match. Germline CDR1 DFQATT, CDR2 SNEGSKA (reference sequence). Here the CDR3 reads CSASYLTGGFGTEAFF. CDR3 coding DNA: TGCAGTGCTAGTTACTTGACAGGGGGATTCGGCACTGAAGCTTTCTTT.

The rearrangement uses TRBV5-1 and TRBJ2-2; D not resolved. The germline gives CDR1 SGHRS, CDR2 YFSETQ. V lost 0 bases and J lost 1, with 4 bases in between. The CDR3 extends over 14 amino acids. This CDR3 reads CASSLGQNTGELFF. The CDR3 nucleotides are TGCGCCAGCAGCTTGGGGCAGAACACCGGGGAGCTGTTTTTT. Looking up the rest from reference TRBV5-1 and TRBJ2-2 gives the full variable domain: KAGVTQTPRYLIKTRGQQVTLSCSPISGHRSVSWYQQTPGQGLQFLFEYFSETQRNKGNFPGRFSGRQFSNSRSEMNVSTLELGDSALYLCASSLGQNTGELFFGEGSRLTVL.

The rearrangement links TRBV5-6 to TRBJ2-2, with D hard to call. The V and J ends lost 4 bases and 7 bases respectively, with 5 bases between them. This CDR3 has 11 residues. Germline assignment: CDR1 SGHDT and CDR2 YYEEEE. The CDR3 protein is CASSIGGELFF. CDR3 bases: TGTGCCAGCAGCATCGGCGGGGAGCTGTTTTTT.

The CDR3 is CASNYDRRGQPQHF. The CDR3 bases are TGTGCCAGTAACTACGACAGGCGCGGTCAGCCCCAGCATTTT. This chain links TRBV19 with TRBJ1-5; tentatively, D is TRBD1 (6 bases). Deletions cut 7 bases from V and 6 bases from J, with 16 bases between. The V gene's germline CDR1 is LNHDA and CDR2 SQIVND (reference sequence). The CDR3 has 14 residues.

This rearrangement joins TRBV3-1 (or the pseudogene TRBV3-2) to TRBJ1-2; 8 nucleotides line up with TRBD1. Germline CDR1 LGHDT, CDR2 YNNKEL (reference sequence). The CDR3 runs to 17 residues. The V segment lost 0 bases and the J segment 6 bases; nucleotides outside the gene matches: 12. The CDR3 region is CASSQDPRTGSRNGYTF. The CDR3 DNA reads TGTGCCAGCAGCCAAGATCCCCGGACAGGGTCGCGTAATGGCTACACCTTC.

This chain links TRBV19 with TRBJ1-1, with TRBD1 matching over 7 bases. Trimming cost V 2 bases and J 4 bases; bases outside gene matches: 7. The CDR3 sequence is 15 residues long. CDR1 LNHDA and CDR2 SQIVND come from the germline V gene (reference sequence). In nucleotides, the CDR3 is TGTGCCAGTAGTATACAAGGAGGGGGCCCCACTGAAGCTTTCTTT. This sequence encodes CASSIQGGGPTEAFF. The whole variable domain, filled in from reference TRBV19 and TRBJ1-1, reads DGGITQSPKYLFRKEGQNVTLSCEQNLNHDAMYWYRQDPGQGLRLIYYSQIVNDFQKGDIAEGYSVSREKKESFPLTVTSAQKNPTAFYLCASSIQGGGPTEAFFGQGTRLTVV.

The chain employs TRBV19 and TRBJ1-5, with a weak D call TRBD1 (6 bases). This CDR3 comprises 14 residues. Germline V gene lookup returns CDR1 LNHDA and CDR2 SQIVND (reference sequence). V dropped 3 bases and J dropped 5 bases, with 11 bases sitting between them. CDR3 DNA: TGTGCCAGTAGTATGGACAGCCTCTATCAGCCCCAGCATTTT. It specifies CASSMDSLYQPQHF.

The rearrangement links TRBV11-2 to TRBJ1-3, with D possibly matching TRBD1 (5 bases). Per germline, CDR1 SGHAT and CDR2 FQNNGV. Deletions cut 2 bases from V and 4 bases from J, with 9 bases between. The CDR3 is 14 residues long. Written as DNA, the CDR3 is TGTGCCAGCAGCTTAACAGGAGCAGGAAACACCATATATTTT. As protein: CASSLTGAGNTIYF.

The chain uses TRBV5-6 and TRBJ1-1, with D tentatively TRBD1 (6 bases). Germline-derived CDR1 and CDR2 are SGHDT and YYEEEE. V was trimmed by 4 bases and J by 7 bases, leaving 14 bases between them. The CDR3 consists of 13 residues. The CDR3 DNA follows: TGTGCCAGCAGCCTGAGGGGGGGAAGTGAAGCTTTCTTT. Translated: CASSLRGGSEAFF.

The chain couples TRBV19 to TRBJ1-1; D is undetermined. Per the germline V gene, CDR1 is LNHDA and CDR2 is SQIVND (reference sequence). The CDR3 has 15 residues. V gave up 3 bases and J gave up 1 base, with 12 bases separating them. The CDR3 loop is CASSMTSGPNTEAFF. CDR3 coding DNA: TGTGCCAGTAGTATGACCTCGGGTCCGAACACTGAAGCTTTCTTT.

The chain uses TRBV6-4 and TRBJ2-1, with TRBD2 matching over 7 bases. V was pared by 3 bases and J by 0 bases, with 5 bases of the junction left unmatched. The germline CDR1 and CDR2 sequences are MRHNA and SNTAGT. The CDR3 extends over 16 amino acids. CDR3 bases: TGTGCCAGCAGTGAGACGGGGGGTCTCTCCTACAATGAGCAGTTCTTC. It encodes CASSETGGLSYNEQFF.

The chain recombines TRBV7-8 with TRBJ1-2; no definite D call. The ends were cut back, 7 bases at V and 3 bases at J, with 15 bases in the middle. The germline V gene encodes CDR1 SGHVS and CDR2 FQNEAQ. The length of the CDR3 is 14 residues. The chain's CDR3 is CASTPGWADYGYTF. CDR3 DNA: TGTGCCAGCACCCCCGGCTGGGCAGACTATGGCTACACCTTC.

The gene calls are TRBV2 and TRBJ1-2; 9 bases map to TRBD1. Germline V gene data show CDR1 as SNHLY and CDR2 as FYNNEI. The CDR3 consists of 12 residues. With 6 bases clipped from V and 7 bases from J, the junction kept 3 bases outside the gene matches. This chain's CDR3 is CASRTGGRGYTF. Here the CDR3 DNA reads TGTGCCAGCAGGACAGGGGGACGTGGCTACACCTTC.

The chain is built from TRBV6-5 and TRBJ2-7, with D possibly matching TRBD1 (6 bases). This CDR3 has 12 amino acids. Trimming stripped 8 bases from V and 2 bases from J, with 10 bases between. CDR1 is MNHEY, CDR2 SVGAGI, per germline. The CDR3 nucleotides are TGTGCCAGCCGGGACACAACCTACGAGCAGTACTTC. This encodes CASRDTTYEQYF.

J is TRBJ1-2 and V is TRBV18; D gene unclear. The CDR3 loop spans 14 amino acids. Trimming took off 3 bases at V and 5 bases at J, with 13 bases between the two ends. CDR1 KGHSH and CDR2 LQKENI come from the germline V gene. Here the CDR3 reads CASSPPGMGYGYTF. In nucleotides, the CDR3 is TGTGCCAGCTCACCCCCCGGGATGGGGTATGGCTACACCTTC.